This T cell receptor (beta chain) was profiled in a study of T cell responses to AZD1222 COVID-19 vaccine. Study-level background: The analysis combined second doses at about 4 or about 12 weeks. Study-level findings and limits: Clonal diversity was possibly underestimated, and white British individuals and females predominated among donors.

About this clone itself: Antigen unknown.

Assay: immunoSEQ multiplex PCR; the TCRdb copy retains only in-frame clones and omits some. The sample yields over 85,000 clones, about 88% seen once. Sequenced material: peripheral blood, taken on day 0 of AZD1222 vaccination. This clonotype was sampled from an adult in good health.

In DNA form, the CDR3 reads TGTGCCAGCAGCACCCCGGGGAACACTGAAGCTTTCTTT. This gives the protein CASSTPGNTEAFF. This chain joins TRBV6-5 and TRBJ1-1; D is ambiguous. The germline V and J ends were trimmed by 6 bases and 1 base, with 9 bases remaining between them. Germline CDR1 MNHEY, CDR2 SVGAGI. The CDR3 consists of 13 residues.